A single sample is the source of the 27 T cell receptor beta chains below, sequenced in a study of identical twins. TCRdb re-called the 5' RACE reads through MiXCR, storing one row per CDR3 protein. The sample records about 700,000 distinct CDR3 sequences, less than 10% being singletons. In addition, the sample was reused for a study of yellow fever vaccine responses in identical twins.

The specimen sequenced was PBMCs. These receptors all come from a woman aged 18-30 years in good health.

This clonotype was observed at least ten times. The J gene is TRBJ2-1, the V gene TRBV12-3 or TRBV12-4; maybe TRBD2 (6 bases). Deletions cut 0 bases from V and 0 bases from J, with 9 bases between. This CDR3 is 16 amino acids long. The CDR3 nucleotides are TGTGCCAGCAGTTTAGCCCCCGGGGGCTCCTACAATGAGCAGTTCTTC. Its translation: CASSLAPGGSYNEQFF.

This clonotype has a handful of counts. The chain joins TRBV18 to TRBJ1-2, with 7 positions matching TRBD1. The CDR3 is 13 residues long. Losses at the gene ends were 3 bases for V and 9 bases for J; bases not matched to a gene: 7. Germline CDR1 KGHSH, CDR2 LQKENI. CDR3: CASSPQTGLSYTF. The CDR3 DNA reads TGTGCCAGCTCACCGCAGACAGGGTTGAGCTACACCTTC.

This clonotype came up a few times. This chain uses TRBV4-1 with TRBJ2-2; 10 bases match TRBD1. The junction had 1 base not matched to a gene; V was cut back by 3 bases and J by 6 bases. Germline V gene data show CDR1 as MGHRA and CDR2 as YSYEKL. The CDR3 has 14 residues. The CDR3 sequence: CASSHGTGAGELFF. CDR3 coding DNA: TGCGCCAGCAGCCATGGGACAGGGGCCGGGGAGCTGTTTTTT.

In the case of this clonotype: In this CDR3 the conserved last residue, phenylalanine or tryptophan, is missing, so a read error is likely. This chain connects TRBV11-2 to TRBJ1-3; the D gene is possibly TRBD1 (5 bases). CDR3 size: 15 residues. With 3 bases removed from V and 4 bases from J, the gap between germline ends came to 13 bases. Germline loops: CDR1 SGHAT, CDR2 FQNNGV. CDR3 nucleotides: TGTGCCAGCAGCTTTGAAGGGGACGGCGGAAACACCATATATTAT. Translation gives CASSFEGDGGNTIYY.

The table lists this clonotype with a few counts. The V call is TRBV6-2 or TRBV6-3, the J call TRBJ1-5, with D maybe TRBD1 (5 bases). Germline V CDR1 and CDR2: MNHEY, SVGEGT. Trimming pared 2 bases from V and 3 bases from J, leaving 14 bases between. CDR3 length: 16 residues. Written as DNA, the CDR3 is TGTGCCAGCAGTTACAAAGACAACAGGCTCAATCAGCCCCAGCATTTT. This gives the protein CASSYKDNRLNQPQHF.

This CDR3 reads CASSPFLPGQGYTF. CDR3 coding DNA: TGTGCCAGCAGCCCCTTTTTACCGGGACAGGGCTACACCTTC. J is TRBJ1-2 and V is TRBV6-2 or TRBV6-3; TRBD1 agrees at 7 bases. The CDR3 contains 14 residues. Trimming removed 6 bases from V and 8 bases from J; junction bases left unmatched: 12. CDR1 is MNHEY and CDR2 is SVGEGT in the germline V gene.

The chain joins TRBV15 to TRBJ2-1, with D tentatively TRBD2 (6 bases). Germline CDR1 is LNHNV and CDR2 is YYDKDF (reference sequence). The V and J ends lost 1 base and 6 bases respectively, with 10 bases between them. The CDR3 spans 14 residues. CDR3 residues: CATSRVLASNEQFF. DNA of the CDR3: TGTGCCACCAGCAGAGTACTAGCCTCCAATGAGCAGTTCTTC.

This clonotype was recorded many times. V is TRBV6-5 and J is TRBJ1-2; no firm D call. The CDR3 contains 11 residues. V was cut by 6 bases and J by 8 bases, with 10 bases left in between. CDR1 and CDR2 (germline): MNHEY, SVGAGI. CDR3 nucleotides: TGTGCCAGCAGCTTAGACGGCGGCTACACCTTC. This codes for CASSLDGGYTF.

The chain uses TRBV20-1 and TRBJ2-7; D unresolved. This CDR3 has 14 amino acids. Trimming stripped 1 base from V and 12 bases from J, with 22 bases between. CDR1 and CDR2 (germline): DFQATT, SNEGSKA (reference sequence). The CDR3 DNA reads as TGCAGTGCTAGAGGTCGAATGGAGTTGATCCAGAGGTACTTC. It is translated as CSARGRMELIQRYF.

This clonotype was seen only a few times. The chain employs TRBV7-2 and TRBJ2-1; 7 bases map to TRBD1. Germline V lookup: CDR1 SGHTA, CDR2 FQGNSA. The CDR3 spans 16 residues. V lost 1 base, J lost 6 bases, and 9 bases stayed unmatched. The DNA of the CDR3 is TGTGCCAGCAGCTTAGAGGGCAGGGGGATCCCCAATGAGCAGTTCTTC. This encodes CASSLEGRGIPNEQFF.

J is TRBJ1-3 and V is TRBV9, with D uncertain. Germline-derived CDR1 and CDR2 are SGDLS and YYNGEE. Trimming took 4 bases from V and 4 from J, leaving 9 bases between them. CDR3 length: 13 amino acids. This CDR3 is CASSPVGGNTIYF. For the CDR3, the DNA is TGTGCCAGCAGCCCGGTGGGCGGAAACACCATATATTTT.

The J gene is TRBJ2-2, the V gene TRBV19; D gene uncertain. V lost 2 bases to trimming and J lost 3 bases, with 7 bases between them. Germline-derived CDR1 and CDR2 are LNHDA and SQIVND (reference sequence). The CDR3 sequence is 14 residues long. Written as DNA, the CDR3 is TGTGCCAGTAGTATACTTATATACACCGGGGAGCTGTTTTTT. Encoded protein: CASSILIYTGELFF.

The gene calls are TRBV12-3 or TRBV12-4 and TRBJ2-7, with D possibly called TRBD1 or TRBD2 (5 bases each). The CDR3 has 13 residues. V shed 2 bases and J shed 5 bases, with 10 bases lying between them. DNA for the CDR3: TGTGCCAGCAGTTTATTTGGGACCCACGAGCAGTACTTC. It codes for CASSLFGTHEQYF.

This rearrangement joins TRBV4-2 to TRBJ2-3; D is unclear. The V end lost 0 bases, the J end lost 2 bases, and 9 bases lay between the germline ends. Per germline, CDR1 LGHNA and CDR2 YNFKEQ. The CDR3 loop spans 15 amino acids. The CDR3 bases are TGTGCCAGCAGCCAAGAAGTCCTTACCACAGATACGCAGTATTTT. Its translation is CASSQEVLTTDTQYF.

The CDR3 spells CASSPQGGGTDTQYF. CDR3 bases: TGTGCCAGCAGCCCCCAAGGTGGGGGCACAGATACGCAGTATTTT. The genes are TRBV7-9 and TRBJ2-3; D not resolved. Trimming left V 5 bases short and J 1 base short, with 13 bases between. Germline loops: CDR1 SEHNR, CDR2 FQNEAQ (reference sequence). The CDR3 runs to 15 residues.

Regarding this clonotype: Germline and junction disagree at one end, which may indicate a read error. The DNA for the CDR3 is TGCAGTGCTATAACTAGCGGTATCACCTCCTTC. As protein: CSAITSGITSF. This chain joins TRBV20-1 and TRBJ2-1; 8 nucleotides line up with TRBD2. The CDR3 loop spans 11 amino acids. Per germline, CDR1 DFQATT and CDR2 SNEGSKA (reference sequence).

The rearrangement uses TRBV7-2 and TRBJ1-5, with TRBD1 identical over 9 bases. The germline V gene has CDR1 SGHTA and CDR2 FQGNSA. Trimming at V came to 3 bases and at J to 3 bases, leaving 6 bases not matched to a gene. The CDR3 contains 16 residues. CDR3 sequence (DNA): TGTGCCAGCAGCTTCGGGACAGGGAACTTCAATCAGCCCCAGCATTTT. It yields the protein CASSFGTGNFNQPQHF.

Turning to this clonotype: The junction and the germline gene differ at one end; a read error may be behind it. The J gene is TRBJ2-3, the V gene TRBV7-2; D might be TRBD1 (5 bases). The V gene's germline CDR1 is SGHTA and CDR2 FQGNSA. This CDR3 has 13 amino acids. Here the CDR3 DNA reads TGTGCCAGCAACCGAAGGGGCCGGCCCAACCTTTCCTTT. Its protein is CASNRRGRPNLSF.

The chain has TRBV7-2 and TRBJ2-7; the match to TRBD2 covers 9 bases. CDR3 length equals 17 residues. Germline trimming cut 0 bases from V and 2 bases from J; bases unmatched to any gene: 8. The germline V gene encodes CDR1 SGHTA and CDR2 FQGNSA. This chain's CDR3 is CASSLARTSDGAYEQYF. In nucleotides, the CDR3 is TGTGCCAGCAGCTTAGCGCGGACTAGCGATGGGGCCTACGAGCAGTACTTC.

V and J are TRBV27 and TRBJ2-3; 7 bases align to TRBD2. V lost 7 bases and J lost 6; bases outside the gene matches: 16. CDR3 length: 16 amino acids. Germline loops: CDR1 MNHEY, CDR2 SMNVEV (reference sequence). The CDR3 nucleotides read TGTGCCAGCACCTATCTCAATCGCGGGAGAGGGGATACGCAGTATTTT. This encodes CASTYLNRGRGDTQYF.

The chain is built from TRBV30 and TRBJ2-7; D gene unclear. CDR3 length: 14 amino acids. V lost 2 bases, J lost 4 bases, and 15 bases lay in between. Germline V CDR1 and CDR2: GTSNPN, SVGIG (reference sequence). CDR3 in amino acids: CAWSPDLLVYEQYF. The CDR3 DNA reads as TGTGCCTGGAGTCCGGACCTCTTGGTGTACGAGCAGTACTTC.

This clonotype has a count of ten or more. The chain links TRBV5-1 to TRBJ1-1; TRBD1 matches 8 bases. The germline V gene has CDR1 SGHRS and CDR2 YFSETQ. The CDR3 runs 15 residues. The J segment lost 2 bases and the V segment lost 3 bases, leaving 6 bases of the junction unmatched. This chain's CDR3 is CASSSQQGVNTEAFF. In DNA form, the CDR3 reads TGCGCCAGCAGCTCACAACAGGGGGTAAACACTGAAGCTTTCTTT. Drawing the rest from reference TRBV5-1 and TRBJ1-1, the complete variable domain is KAGVTQTPRYLIKTRGQQVTLSCSPISGHRSVSWYQQTPGQGLQFLFEYFSETQRNKGNFPGRFSGRQFSNSRSEMNVSTLELGDSALYLCASSSQQGVNTEAFFGQGTRLTVV.

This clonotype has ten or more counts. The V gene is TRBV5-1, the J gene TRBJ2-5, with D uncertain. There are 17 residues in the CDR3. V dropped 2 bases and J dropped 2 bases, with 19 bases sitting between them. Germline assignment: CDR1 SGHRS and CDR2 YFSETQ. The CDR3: CASSLPTKDGVQETQYF. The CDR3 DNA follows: TGCGCCAGCAGCTTACCAACCAAGGATGGGGTACAAGAGACCCAGTACTTC.

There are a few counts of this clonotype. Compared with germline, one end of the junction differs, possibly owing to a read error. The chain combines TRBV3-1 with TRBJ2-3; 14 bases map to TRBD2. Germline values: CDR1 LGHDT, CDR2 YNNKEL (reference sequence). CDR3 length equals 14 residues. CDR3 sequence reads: CASSPGLAGGPSHF. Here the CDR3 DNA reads TGTGCCAGCAGCCCCGGACTAGCGGGAGGACCTTCGCATTTT.

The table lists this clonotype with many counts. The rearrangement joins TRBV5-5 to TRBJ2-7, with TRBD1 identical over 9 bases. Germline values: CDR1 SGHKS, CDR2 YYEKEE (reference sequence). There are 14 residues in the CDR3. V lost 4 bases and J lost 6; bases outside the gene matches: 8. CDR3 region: CASSPRDRDFEQYF. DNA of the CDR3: TGTGCCAGCAGCCCCCGGGACAGGGATTTCGAGCAGTACTTC.

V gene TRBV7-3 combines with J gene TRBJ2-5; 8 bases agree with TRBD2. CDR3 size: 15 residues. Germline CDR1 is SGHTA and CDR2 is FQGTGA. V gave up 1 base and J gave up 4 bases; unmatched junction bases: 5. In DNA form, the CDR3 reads TGTGCCAGCAGCTTAAACGGGGGGGCCTTAGAGACCCAGTACTTC. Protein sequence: CASSLNGGALETQYF.

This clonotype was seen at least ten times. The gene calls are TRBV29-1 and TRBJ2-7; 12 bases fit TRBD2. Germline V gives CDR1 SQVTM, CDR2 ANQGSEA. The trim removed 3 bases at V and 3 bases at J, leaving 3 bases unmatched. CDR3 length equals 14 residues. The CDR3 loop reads CSVEETSGGYEQYF. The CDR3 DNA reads TGCAGCGTTGAGGAGACTAGCGGGGGCTACGAGCAGTACTTC.